Presented here are 9 T cell receptor beta chains from one specimen sequenced in a study of CD8+CD57+ T cells in acquired aplastic anemia. The use of genomic DNA as template underpinned the TCR beta VDJ and CDR3 profiling. TCRdb recomputed calls from the reads with MiXCR, one row per CDR3 protein. The sample includes hundreds of thousands of distinct CDR3 sequences, about two thirds of them seen just once. The sample was sorted CD4+, CD8+, or CD8+CD57+ T cells (not recorded which) from PBMCs. The origin of the receptors is a human donor in good health, serving as a control.

The chain links TRBV5-1 to TRBJ2-7; the D is unclear. In germline, CDR1 is SGHRS, CDR2 YFSETQ. The CDR3 runs to 15 residues. Trimming left V 3 bases short and J 3 bases short, with 16 bases between. CDR3 DNA: TGCGCCAGCAGCTCGATAGGACGCCCTATCTACGAGCAGTACTTC. It is translated as CASSSIGRPIYEQYF.

V gene TRBV13 combines with J gene TRBJ2-3, with a possible D match to TRBD2 (7 bases). The CDR3 totals 15 residues. V shed 5 bases and J shed 5 bases, with 17 bases lying between them. Germline CDR1 PRHDT, CDR2 FYEKMQ (reference sequence). The DNA for the CDR3 is TGTGCCAGCAGCCAAGAGGCAGGGGAGGGAGATACGCAGTATTTT. This codes for CASSQEAGEGDTQYF.

The V and J genes are TRBV7-6 and TRBJ2-3; tentatively, D is TRBD1 (5 bases). This CDR3 has 15 amino acids. V lost 4 bases, J lost 12 bases, and 23 bases lay in between. CDR1 and CDR2 (germline): SGHVS, FNYEAQ. CDR3 sequence: CASSWHDSANQPQYF. CDR3 nucleotide sequence: TGTGCCAGCAGCTGGCATGACAGTGCCAATCAGCCCCAGTATTTT.

This sequence joins TRBV2 and TRBJ2-1, with D perhaps being TRBD1 or TRBD2 (6 bases each). Germline V gene lookup returns CDR1 SNHLY and CDR2 FYNNEI. V was shortened by 6 bases and J by 14 bases, with 20 bases between the two germline ends. The CDR3 sequence is 13 residues long. This chain's CDR3 is CASSRGPYTGEFF. The CDR3 nucleotides are TGTGCCAGCAGCCGGGGGCCCTACACTGGGGAGTTCTTC. The complete variable domain, with remaining parts taken from reference TRBV2 and TRBJ2-1, reads EPEVTQTPSHQVTQMGQEVILRCVPISNHLYFYWYRQILGQKVEFLVSFYNNEISEKSEIFDDQFSVERPDGSNFTLKIRSTKLEDSAMYFCASSRGPYTGEFFGPGTRLTVL.

This clonotype appeared many times. V gene TRBV20-1 combines with J gene TRBJ1-6, with D tentatively TRBD1 (5 bases). V was trimmed by 1 base and J by 7 bases, leaving 14 bases between them. This CDR3 region has 15 residues. Per the germline V gene, CDR1 is DFQATT and CDR2 is SNEGSKA (reference sequence). The CDR3: CSARGQGGENSPLHF. Here the CDR3 DNA reads TGCAGTGCTAGAGGCCAAGGAGGGGAGAATTCACCCCTCCACTTT.

This clonotype was observed a handful of times. V gene TRBV6-2 or TRBV6-3 combines with J gene TRBJ2-1, with TRBD1 matching 8 bases. Trimming cost V 6 bases and J 3 bases; bases outside gene matches: 7. The CDR3 is 15 amino acids. Germline CDR1 MNHEY, CDR2 SVGEGT. The CDR3 sequence is CASSPDRVLYNEQFF. In DNA form, the CDR3 reads TGTGCCAGCAGCCCGGACAGGGTCCTCTACAATGAGCAGTTCTTC.

V is TRBV20-1 and J is TRBJ1-2; D gene uncertain. Germline loops: CDR1 DFQATT, CDR2 SNEGSKA (reference sequence). The CDR3 loop spans 12 amino acids. CDR3 in DNA: TGCAGCGTTGCTGGGCCAGGCTATGGCTACACCTTC. Encoded protein: CSVAGPGYGYTF.

On this clonotype: An end of the junction differs from the germline gene, which may be a read error. V gene TRBV5-1 combines with J gene TRBJ2-5; a possible D gene is TRBD1 (6 bases). Germline-derived CDR1 and CDR2 are SGHRS and YFSETQ. The CDR3 spans 16 residues. The CDR3 sequence is CASSPGHRTVFETQYF. In DNA form, the CDR3 reads TGTGCCAGCAGCCCCGGACATAGGACAGTTTTTGAGACCCAGTACTTC.

CDR3: CASSQDQCNYEQYF. CDR3 nucleotides: TGTGCCAGCAGCCAAGATCAGTGCAACTACGAGCAGTACTTC. V usage is TRBV12-3 or TRBV12-4 and J usage is TRBJ2-7; D gene uncertain. The V gene lost 6 bases and the J gene lost 3 bases, with 15 bases spanning the gap. The CDR3 extends over 14 amino acids.